The source of this TCR beta chain is a study of blood T cells in healthy people across ages. Study summary: When template switching was applied, about one barcoded beta molecule was captured per two T cells. Study observations and caveats: Naive CD4+ cells and diversity were both higher in long-lived donors than in aged donors.

V shed 5 bases and J shed 4 bases, with 15 bases lying between them. CDR3 size: 15 residues. Looked up from germline, CDR1 is MGHRA and CDR2 is YSYEKL. The use of a sample-barcoded 5' primer and a J-beta primer mix characterized a second PCR of about 6 to 11 cycles. Through a template-switch adaptor with 12 random nucleotides, each cDNA molecule received a tag. All samples gave at least 2.5 million CDR3-containing paired-end reads. TCRdb reprocessed the 5' RACE reads via MiXCR and lists one record per CDR3 protein. The sample consists of 650,000 to 700,000 distinct CDR3 sequences, over 40% of them appearing once. As to this clonotype: Its matching antigen is unknown.

V is TRBV4-1 and J is TRBJ2-1, with D possibly being TRBD1 (6 bases). This TCR derives from an elderly woman in good health. The specimen was blood. This CDR3 reads CASSKRGTGYNEQFF. CDR3 DNA sequence: TGCGCCAGCAGCAAAAGGGGGACGGGATACAATGAGCAGTTCTTC.